This T cell receptor (beta chain) was recorded in a study of shared clonotypes between healthy human individuals. Study-level results: Researchers found naive subsets generally carried larger estimated richness than memory subsets.

Regarding this clone: Its antigen is as yet unknown.

Sequencing was at deep level. Splitting of each subset's genomic DNA was done evenly across several immunoSEQ plates. Produced via immunoSEQ multiplex PCR; TCRdb's table is partial and in-frame only. The sample lists hundreds of thousands of clones; more than 95% were seen once. CDR3 length equals 12 residues. V lost 5 bases and J 5 bases, leaving 10 bases between the germline ends. Germline CDR1 reads SGHVS; CDR2 reads FQNEAQ. Naive CD8 cells, CD45RO-negative and positively selected for CCR7, excluded terminally differentiated effector memory CD45RA+ cells. Study donors comprised healthy, HIV-negative adults devoid of recent acute infection or vaccination.

The chain is built from TRBV7-8 and TRBJ2-7, with D uncertain. Material for sequencing was naive CD8+ T cells sorted from blood. The receptor's source is a man aged 25-45 years in good health. The CDR3 is CASSLRPNEQYF. The DNA for the CDR3 is TGTGCCAGCAGCCTCCGACCAAACGAGCAGTACTTC.